The sequence of this TCR beta chain was determined in a study of T cell changes during pregnancy in multiple sclerosis. The V end was cut by 4 bases, the J end by 9 bases, with 14 bases between. The CDR3 is 13 amino acids. The germline V gene encodes CDR1 MNHEY and CDR2 SMNVEV (reference sequence). Sequencing was performed with immunoSEQ multiplex PCR; in TCRdb, only in-frame clones are kept and a portion is missing. The top ten clones hold about a sixth of a sample with around 20,000 clones, approximately 86% of them seen once. Sequencing was performed on CD8+ T cells from peripheral blood mononuclear cells, taken in the first trimester of pregnancy. This chain connects TRBV27 to TRBJ2-3; D not resolved. The sequence derives from a female donor in good health, enrolled as a control in a pregnancy study. The CDR3 coding sequence is TGTGCCAGCAGTTGGAACCCGAGAGGCACGCAGTATTTT. Encoded protein: CASSWNPRGTQYF.